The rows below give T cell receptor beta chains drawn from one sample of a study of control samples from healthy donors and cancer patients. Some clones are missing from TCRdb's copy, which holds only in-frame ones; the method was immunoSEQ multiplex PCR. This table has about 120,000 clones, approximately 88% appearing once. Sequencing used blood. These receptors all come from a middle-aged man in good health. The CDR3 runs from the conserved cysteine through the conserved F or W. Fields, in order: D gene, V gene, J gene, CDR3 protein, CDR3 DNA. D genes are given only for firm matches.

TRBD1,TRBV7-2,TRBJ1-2,CASSFIERQGASNARYTF,TGTGCCAGCAGCTTTATCGAACGACAGGGGGCCTCTAACGCTCGCTACACCTTC
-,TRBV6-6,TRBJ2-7,CASKLESGTSVQYF,TGTGCCAGCAAACTCGAATCCGGGACCTCCGTCCAGTACTTC
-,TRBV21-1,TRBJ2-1,CASSKGASGGRNNEQFF,TGTGCCAGCAGCAAAGGGGCTAGCGGGGGGAGGAACAATGAGCAGTTCTTC
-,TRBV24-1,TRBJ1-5,CATGRYGNQPQHF,TGTGCCACCGGACGGTATGGCAATCAGCCCCAGCATTTT
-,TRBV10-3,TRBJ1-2,CAISDEGGGGNYGYTF,TGTGCCATCAGTGATGAGGGGGGCGGGGGAAACTATGGCTACACCTTC
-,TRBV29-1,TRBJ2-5,CSVDVEGLLQETQYF,TGCAGCGTTGACGTCGAGGGGCTACTCCAAGAGACCCAGTACTTC
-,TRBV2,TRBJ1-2,CASSERHYGYTF,TGTGCCAGCAGTGAACGACACTATGGCTACACCTTC
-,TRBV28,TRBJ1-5,CASNLQEGNQPQHF,TGTGCCAGCAATTTACAGGAGGGCAATCAGCCCCAGCATTTT
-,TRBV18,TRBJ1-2,CASSPPGQRQAGYTF,TGTGCCAGCTCACCACCGGGCCAGAGACAGGCTGGCTACACCTTC
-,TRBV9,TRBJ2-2,CASSGGTLNTGELFF,TGTGCCAGCAGCGGTGGGACTTTGAACACCGGGGAGCTGTTTTTT
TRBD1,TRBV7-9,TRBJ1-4,CASSLVLQGGEKLFF,TGTGCCAGCAGCTTAGTGCTCCAGGGGGGCGAAAAACTGTTTTTT
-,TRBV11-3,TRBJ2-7,CASSPERGGGSYEQYF,TGTGCCAGCAGCCCAGAGAGGGGAGGGGGGTCCTACGAGCAGTACTTC
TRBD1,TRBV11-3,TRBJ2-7,CASSSSGTASYEQYF,TGTGCCAGCAGCTCTTCCGGGACAGCATCCTACGAGCAGTACTTC